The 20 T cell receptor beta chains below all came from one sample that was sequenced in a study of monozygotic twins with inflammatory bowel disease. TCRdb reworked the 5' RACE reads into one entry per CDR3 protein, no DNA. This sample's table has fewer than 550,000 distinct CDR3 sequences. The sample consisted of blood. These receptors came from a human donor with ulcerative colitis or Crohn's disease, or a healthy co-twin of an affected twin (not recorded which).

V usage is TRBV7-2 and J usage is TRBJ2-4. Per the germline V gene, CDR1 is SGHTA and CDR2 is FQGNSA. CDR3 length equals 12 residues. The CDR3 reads CASSFDLGIQYF. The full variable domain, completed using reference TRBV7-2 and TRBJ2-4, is GAGVSQSPSNKVTEKGKDVELRCDPISGHTALYWYRQSLGQGLEFLIYFQGNSAPDKSGLPSDRFSAERTGGSVSTLTIQRTQQEDSAVYLCASSFDLGIQYFGAGTRLSVL.

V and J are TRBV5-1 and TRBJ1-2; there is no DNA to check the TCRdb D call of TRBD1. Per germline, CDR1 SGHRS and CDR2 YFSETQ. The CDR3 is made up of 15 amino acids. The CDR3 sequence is CASTDRGDQNYGYTF.

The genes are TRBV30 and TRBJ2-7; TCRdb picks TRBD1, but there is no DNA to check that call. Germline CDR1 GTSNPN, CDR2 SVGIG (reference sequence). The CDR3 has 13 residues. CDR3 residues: CAWTMAGDYEQYF.

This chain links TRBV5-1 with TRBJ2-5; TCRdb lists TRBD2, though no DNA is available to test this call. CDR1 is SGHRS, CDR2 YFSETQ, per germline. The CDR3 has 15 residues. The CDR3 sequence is CASSPDSDLQETQYF. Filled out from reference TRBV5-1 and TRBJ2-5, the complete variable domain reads KAGVTQTPRYLIKTRGQQVTLSCSPISGHRSVSWYQQTPGQGLQFLFEYFSETQRNKGNFPGRFSGRQFSNSRSEMNVSTLELGDSALYLCASSPDSDLQETQYFGPGTRLLVL.

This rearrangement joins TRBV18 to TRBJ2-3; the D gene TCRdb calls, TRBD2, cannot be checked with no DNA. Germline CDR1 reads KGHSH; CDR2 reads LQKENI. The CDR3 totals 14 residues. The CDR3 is CASSPGLAEDTQYF.

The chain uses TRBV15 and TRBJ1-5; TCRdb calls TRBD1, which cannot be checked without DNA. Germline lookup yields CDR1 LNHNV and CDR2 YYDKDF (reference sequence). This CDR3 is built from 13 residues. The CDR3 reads CATTDRGVQPQHF. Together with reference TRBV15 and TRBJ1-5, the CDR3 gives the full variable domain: DAMVIQNPRYQVTQFGKPVTLSCSQTLNHNVMYWYQQKSSQAPKLLFHYYDKDFNNEADTPDNFQSRRPNTSFCFLDIRSPGLGDTAMYLCATTDRGVQPQHFGDGTRLSIL.

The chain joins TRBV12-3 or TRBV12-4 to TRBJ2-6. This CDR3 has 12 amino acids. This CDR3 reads CASTAGSNVLTF.

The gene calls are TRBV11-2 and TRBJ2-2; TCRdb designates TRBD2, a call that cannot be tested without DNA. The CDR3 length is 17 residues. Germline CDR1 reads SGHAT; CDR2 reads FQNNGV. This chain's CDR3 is CASSFPSGGANTGELFF.

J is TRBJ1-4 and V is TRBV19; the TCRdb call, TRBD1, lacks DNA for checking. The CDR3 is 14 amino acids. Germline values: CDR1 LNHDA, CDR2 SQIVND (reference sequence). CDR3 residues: CASSDLGTSEKLFF.

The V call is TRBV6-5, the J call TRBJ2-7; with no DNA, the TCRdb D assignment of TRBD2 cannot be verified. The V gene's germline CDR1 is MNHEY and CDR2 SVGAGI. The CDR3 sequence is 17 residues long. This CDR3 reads CASSYTPGLAGGYEQYF.

The CDR3 spells CASSPGAVGYTF. This sequence joins TRBV18 and TRBJ1-2; TCRdb's assignment of TRBD1 cannot be checked, as there is no DNA. This CDR3 region has 12 residues. The V gene's germline CDR1 is KGHSH and CDR2 LQKENI.

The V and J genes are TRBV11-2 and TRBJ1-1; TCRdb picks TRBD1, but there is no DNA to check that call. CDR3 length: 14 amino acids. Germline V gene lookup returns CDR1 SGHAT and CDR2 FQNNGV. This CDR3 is CASSLYRGVTEAFF.

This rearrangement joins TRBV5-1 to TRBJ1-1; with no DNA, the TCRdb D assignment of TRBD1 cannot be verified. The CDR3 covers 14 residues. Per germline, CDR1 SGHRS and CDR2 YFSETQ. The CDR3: CASSLLGGSTEAFF.

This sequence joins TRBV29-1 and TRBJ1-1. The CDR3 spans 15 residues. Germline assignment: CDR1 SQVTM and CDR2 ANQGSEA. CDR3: CSAIMKAAMNTEAFF.

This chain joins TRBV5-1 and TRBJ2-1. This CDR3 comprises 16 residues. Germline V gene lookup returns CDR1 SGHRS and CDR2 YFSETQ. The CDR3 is CASSLVGRDSYNEQFF.

The CDR3 here is CASSLEPGGAFF. V gene TRBV5-5 combines with J gene TRBJ1-1. The CDR3 has 12 amino acids. Germline values: CDR1 SGHKS, CDR2 YYEKEE (reference sequence).

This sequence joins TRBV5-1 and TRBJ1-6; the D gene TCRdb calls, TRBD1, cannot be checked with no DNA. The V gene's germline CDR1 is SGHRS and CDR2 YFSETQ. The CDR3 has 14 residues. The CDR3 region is CASSLDGGDSPLHF. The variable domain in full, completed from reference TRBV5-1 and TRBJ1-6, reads KAGVTQTPRYLIKTRGQQVTLSCSPISGHRSVSWYQQTPGQGLQFLFEYFSETQRNKGNFPGRFSGRQFSNSRSEMNVSTLELGDSALYLCASSLDGGDSPLHFGNGTRLTVT.

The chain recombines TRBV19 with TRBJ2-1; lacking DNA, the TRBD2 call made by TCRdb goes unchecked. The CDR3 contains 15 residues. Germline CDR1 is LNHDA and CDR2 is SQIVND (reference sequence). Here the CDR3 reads CASSARLAVDNEQFF.

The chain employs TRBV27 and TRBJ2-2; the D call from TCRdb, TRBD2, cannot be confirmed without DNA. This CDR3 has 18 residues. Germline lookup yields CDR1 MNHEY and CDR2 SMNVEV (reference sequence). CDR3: CASSSPKLAGANTGELFF.

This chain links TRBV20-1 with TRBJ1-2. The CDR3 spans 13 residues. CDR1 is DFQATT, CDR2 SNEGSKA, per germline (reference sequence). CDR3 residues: CSARELPSRGYTF.